This T cell receptor delta chain was captured by sequencing in a study of gamma delta lymphoproliferative disorders and STAT genes. TCRdb reprocessed the multiplex PCR reads using CATT. The table shows 1,500 to 2,000 delta-chain clones, with 2.9% occurring only once. Sequencing used genomic DNA taken from PBMCs of patients and controls. By sample share, this clone is large. Different DNA sequences within this sample yield the same CDR3. V lost 1 base, J lost 4 bases, and 22 bases stayed unmatched. Germline lookup yields CDR1 NSMFDY and CDR2 ISSIKDK. This CDR3 has 20 amino acids. Sequences were obtained from blood. This TCR was recovered from a human donor in good health. The chain combines TRAV29/DV5 with TRDJ1; 10 bases are shared with TRDD3. CDR3 protein: CAASRAGGYHGGIRGDKLIF. The CDR3 nucleotides are TGTGCAGCAAGCCGGGCAGGGGGATACCATGGGGGGATACGAGGCGATAAACTCATCTTT. Variable domain in full (rest from reference TRAV29/DV5 and TRDJ1): DQQVKQNSPSLSVQEGRISILNCDYTNSMFDYFLWYKKYPAEGPTFLISISSIKDKNEDGRFTVFLNKSAKHLSLHIVPSQPGDSAVYFCAASRAGGYHGGIRGDKLIFGKGTRVTVEP.